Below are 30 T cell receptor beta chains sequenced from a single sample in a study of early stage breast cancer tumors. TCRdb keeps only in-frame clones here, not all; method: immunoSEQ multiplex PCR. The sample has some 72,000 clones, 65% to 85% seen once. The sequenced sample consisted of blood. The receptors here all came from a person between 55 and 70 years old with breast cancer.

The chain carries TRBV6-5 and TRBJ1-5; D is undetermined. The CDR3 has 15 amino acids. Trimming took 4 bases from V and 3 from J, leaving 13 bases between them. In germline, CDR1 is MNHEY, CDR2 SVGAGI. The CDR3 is CASSSIAGVNQPQHF. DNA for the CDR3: TGTGCCAGCAGTTCGATAGCAGGCGTCAATCAGCCCCAGCATTTT.

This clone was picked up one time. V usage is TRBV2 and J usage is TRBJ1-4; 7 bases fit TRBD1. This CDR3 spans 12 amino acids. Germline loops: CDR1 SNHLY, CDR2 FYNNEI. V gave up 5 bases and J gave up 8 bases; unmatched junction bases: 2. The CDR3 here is CASSLGQEKLFF. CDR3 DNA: TGTGCCAGCAGTTTGGGACAGGAAAAACTGTTTTTT.

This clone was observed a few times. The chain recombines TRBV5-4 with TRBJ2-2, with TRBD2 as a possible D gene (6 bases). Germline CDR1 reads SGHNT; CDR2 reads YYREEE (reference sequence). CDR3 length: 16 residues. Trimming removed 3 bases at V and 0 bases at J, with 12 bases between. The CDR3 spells CASSWTTPANTGELFF. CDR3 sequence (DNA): TGTGCCAGCAGCTGGACTACCCCAGCGAACACCGGGGAGCTGTTTTTT.

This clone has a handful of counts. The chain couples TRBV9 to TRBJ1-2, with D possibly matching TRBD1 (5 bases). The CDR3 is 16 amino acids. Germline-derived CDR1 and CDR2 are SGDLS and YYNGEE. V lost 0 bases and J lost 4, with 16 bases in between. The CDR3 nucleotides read TGTGCCAGCAGCGTAGGAAGTCAGGGTGAGGGCTATGGCTACACCTTC. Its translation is CASSVGSQGEGYGYTF.

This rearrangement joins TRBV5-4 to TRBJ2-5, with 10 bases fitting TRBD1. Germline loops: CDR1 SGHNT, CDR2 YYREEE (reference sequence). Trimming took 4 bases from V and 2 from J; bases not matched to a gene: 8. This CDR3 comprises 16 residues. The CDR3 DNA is TGTGCCAGCAGCGTTGGCTGGACAGGGGGACAAGAGACCCAGTACTTC. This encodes CASSVGWTGGQETQYF.

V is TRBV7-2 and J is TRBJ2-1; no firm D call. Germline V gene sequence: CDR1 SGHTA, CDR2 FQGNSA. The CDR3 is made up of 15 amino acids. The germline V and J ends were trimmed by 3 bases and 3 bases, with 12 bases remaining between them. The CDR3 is CASSLQGFGYNEQFF. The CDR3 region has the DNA TGTGCCAGCAGCTTGCAAGGTTTCGGCTACAATGAGCAGTTCTTC.

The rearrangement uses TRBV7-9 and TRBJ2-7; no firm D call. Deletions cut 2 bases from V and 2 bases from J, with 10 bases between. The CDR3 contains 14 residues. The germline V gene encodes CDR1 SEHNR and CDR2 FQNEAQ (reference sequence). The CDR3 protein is CASSLFRATYEQYF. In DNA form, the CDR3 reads TGTGCCAGCAGCTTATTTAGGGCCACCTACGAGCAGTACTTC.

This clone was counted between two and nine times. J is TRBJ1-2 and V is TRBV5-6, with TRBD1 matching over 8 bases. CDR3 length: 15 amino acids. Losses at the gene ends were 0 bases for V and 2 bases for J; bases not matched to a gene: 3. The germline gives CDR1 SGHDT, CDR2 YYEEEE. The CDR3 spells CASSLARQGNYGYTF. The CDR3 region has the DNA TGTGCCAGCAGCTTGGCACGACAGGGGAACTATGGCTACACCTTC.

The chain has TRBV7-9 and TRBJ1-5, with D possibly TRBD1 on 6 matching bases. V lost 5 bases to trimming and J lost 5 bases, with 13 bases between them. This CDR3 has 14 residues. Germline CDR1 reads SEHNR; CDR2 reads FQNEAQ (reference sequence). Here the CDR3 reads CASSLQGLDQPQHF. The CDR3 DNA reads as TGTGCCAGCAGCCTACAGGGACTGGATCAGCCCCAGCATTTT.

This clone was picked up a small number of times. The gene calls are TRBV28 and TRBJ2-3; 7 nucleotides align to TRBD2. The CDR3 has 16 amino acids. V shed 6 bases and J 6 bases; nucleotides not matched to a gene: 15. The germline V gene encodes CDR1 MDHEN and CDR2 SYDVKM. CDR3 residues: CASRGRGGSPPDTQYF. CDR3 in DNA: TGTGCCAGCAGGGGGAGGGGCGGGAGCCCCCCCGATACGCAGTATTTT.

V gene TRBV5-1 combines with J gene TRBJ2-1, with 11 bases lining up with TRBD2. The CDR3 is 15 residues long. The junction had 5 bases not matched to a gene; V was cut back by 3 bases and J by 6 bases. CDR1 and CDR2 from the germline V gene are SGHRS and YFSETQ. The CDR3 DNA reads TGCGCCAGCAGCTCCCTAGCGGGGGGTCTCAATGAGCAGTTCTTC. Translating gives CASSSLAGGLNEQFF.

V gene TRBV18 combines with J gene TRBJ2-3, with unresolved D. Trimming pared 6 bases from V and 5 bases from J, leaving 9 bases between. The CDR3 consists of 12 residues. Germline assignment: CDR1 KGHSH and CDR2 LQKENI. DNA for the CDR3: TGTGCCAGCTCCCCAGTGCGAGATACGCAGTATTTT. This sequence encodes CASSPVRDTQYF. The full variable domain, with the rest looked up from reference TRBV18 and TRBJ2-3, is NAGVMQNPRHLVRRRGQEARLRCSPMKGHSHVYWYRQLPEEGLKFMVYLQKENIIDESGMPKERFSAEFPKEGPSILRIQQVVRGDSAAYFCASSPVRDTQYFGPGTRLTVL.

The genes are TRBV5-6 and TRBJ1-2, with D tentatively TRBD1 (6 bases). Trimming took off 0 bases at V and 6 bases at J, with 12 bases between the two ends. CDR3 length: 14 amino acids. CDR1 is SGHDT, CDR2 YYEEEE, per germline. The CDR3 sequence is CASSLGTDMDGYTF. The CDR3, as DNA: TGTGCCAGCAGCTTGGGGACAGACATGGATGGCTACACCTTC.

The CDR3 coding sequence is TGTGCCAGCAGTTCGGAGACAGGGGGCCGCGGGGGGTATGGCTACACCTTC. Translation: CASSSETGGRGGYGYTF. The chain carries TRBV7-8 and TRBJ1-2; 10 bases line up with TRBD1. Germline-derived CDR1 and CDR2 are SGHVS and FQNEAQ. The V gene end was trimmed by 6 bases and the J gene end by 5 bases; junction bases not matched to a gene: 15. There are 17 residues in the CDR3.

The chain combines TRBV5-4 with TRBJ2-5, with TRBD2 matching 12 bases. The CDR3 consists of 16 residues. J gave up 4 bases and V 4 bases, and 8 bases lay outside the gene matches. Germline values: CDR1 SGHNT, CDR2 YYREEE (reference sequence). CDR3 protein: CASSPSGGAWGETQYF. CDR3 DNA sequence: TGTGCCAGCAGCCCTAGCGGGGGGGCCTGGGGAGAGACCCAGTACTTC.

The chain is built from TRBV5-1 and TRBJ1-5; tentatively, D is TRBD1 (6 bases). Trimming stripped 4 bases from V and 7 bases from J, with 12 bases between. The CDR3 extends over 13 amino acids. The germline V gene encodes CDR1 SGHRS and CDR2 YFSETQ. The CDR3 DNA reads TGCGCCAGCAGCCCAGGGGTAGAGCAGCCCCAGCATTTT. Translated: CASSPGVEQPQHF.

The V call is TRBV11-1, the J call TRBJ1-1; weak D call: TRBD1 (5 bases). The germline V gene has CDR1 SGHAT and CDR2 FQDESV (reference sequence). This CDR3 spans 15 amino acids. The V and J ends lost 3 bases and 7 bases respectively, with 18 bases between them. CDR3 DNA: TGTGCCAGCAGCTTGACCGACTCCGGGGGTGGTGAAGCTTTCTTT. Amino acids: CASSLTDSGGGEAFF. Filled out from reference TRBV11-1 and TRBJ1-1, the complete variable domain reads EAEVAQSPRYKITEKSQAVAFWCDPISGHATLYWYRQILGQGPELLVQFQDESVVDDSQLPKDRFSAERLKGVDSTLKIQPAELGDSAMYLCASSLTDSGGGEAFFGQGTRLTVV.

The CDR3 sequence: CASSAGTAGRGNQPQHF. CDR3 nucleotides: TGTGCCAGCTCAGCCGGGACAGCCGGGAGGGGCAATCAGCCCCAGCATTTT. The rearrangement links TRBV18 to TRBJ1-5; 7 bases agree with TRBD1. The CDR3 consists of 17 residues. J lost 2 bases, V lost 5 bases, and 12 bases had no gene match. Germline-derived CDR1 and CDR2 are KGHSH and LQKENI.

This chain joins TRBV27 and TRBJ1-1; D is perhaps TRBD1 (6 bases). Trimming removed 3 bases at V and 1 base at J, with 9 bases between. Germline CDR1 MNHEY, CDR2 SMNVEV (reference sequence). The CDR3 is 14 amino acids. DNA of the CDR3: TGTGCCAGCAGTTTGACAGGACCGAACACTGAAGCTTTCTTT. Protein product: CASSLTGPNTEAFF.

The DNA for the CDR3 is TGTGCCAGCCGGTCCGAGGGGGAATATCAGCCCCAGCATTTT. Its translation: CASRSEGEYQPQHF. This sequence joins TRBV6-5 and TRBJ1-5; possibly TRBD1 for D (6 bases). The V and J ends lost 8 bases and 5 bases respectively, with 16 bases between them. CDR3 size: 14 residues. Germline-derived CDR1 and CDR2 are MNHEY and SVGAGI.

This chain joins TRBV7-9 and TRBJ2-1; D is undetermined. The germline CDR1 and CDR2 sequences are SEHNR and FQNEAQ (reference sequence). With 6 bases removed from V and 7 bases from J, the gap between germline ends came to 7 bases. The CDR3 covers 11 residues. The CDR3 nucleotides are TGTGCCAGCAGGGACGGGAATGAGCAGTTCTTC. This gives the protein CASRDGNEQFF.

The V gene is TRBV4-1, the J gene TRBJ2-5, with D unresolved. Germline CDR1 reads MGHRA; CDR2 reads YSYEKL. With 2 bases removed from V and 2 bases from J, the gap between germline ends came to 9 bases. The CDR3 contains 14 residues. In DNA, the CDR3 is TGCGCCAGCAGCCAACTTTTGCGACAAGAGACCCAGTACTTC. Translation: CASSQLLRQETQYF.

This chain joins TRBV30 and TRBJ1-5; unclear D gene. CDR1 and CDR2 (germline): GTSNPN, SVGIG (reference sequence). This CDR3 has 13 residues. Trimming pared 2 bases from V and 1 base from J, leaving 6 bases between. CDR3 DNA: TGTGCCTGGAGTATGGGGAGCAATCAGCCCCAGCATTTT. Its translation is CAWSMGSNQPQHF.

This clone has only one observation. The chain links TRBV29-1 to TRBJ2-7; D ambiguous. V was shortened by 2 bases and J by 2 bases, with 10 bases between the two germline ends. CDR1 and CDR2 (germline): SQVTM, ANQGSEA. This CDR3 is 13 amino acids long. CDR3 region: CSVEMDITYEQYF. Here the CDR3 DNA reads TGCAGCGTTGAAATGGATATCACCTACGAGCAGTACTTC.

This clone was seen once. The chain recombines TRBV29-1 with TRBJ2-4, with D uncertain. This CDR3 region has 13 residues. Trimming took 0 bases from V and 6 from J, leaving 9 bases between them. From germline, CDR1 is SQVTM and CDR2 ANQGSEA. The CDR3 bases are TGCAGCGTTGAAGATCAGAGGATAAACATTCAGTACTTC. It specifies CSVEDQRINIQYF. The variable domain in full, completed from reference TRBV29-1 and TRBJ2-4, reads SAVISQKPSRDICQRGTSLTIQCQVDSQVTMMFWYRQQPGQSLTLIATANQGSEATYESGFVIDKFPISRPNLTFSTLTVSNMSPEDSSIYLCSVEDQRINIQYFGAGTRLSVL.

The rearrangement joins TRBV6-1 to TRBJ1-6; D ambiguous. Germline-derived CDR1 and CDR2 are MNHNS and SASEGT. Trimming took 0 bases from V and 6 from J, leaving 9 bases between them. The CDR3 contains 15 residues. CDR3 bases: TGTGCCAGCAGTGAAGCTTCAGGACTTAATTCACCCCTCCACTTT. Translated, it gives CASSEASGLNSPLHF.

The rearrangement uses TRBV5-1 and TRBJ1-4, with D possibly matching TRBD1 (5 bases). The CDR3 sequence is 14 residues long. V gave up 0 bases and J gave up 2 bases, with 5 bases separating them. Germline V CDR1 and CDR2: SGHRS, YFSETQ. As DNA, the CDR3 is TGCGCCAGCAGCTTGGGACAGACTAATGAAAAACTGTTTTTT. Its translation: CASSLGQTNEKLFF.

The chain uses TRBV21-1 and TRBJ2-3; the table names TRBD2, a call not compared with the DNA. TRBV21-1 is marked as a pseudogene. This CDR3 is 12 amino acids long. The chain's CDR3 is CASSKGGDTQYF. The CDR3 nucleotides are TGTGCCAGCAGCAAGGGAGGAGATACGCAGTATTTT.

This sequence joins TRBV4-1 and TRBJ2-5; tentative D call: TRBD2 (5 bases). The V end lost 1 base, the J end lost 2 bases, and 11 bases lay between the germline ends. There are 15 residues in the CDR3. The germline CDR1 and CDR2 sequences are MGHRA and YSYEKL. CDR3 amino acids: CASSQGATGQETQYF. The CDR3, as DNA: TGCGCCAGCAGCCAAGGGGCCACGGGGCAAGAGACCCAGTACTTC.

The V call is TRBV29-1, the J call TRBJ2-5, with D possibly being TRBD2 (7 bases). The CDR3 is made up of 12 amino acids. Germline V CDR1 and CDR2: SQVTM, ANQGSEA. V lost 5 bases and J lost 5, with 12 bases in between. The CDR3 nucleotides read TGCAGCGTTAGGGGAGGGGGTGAGACCCAGTACTTC. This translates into CSVRGGGETQYF.